The rows below give T cell receptor beta chains drawn from one sample of a study of identical twins. TCRdb recomputed calls from the 5' RACE reads with MiXCR, one row per CDR3 protein. The sample has approximately 600,000 distinct CDR3 sequences, approximately 10% seen once. These data also formed part of another study, on yellow fever vaccine responses in identical twins.

Sequences were obtained from PBMCs. The source is a woman between 18 and 30 years old in good health. Both conserved end residues are part of each CDR3. The D gene is left open where the match is weak. Part of the rows lack a size; the others show once, few, many or a class for expanded clones.

DNA | CDR3 | V | size | D | length | J
TGCAGCGTTGTAGGCCAGGGGGCAGATACGCAGTATTTT | CSVVGQGADTQYF | TRBV29-1 | few | TRBD1 | 13 | TRBJ2-3
TGTGCCAGCTTCGGGGGCCAGAGTGAGCAGTTCTTC | CASFGGQSEQFF | TRBV6-5 | few | . | 12 | TRBJ2-1
TGTGCCAGCAGCTTAGTAGGTAAAGGAGGCAATCAGCCCCAGCATTTT | CASSLVGKGGNQPQHF | TRBV7-2 | few | . | 16 | TRBJ1-5
TGTGCCAGCTCGCGAGAAGCATCCGATACGCAGTATTTT | CASSREASDTQYF | TRBV6-1 | . | . | 13 | TRBJ2-3
TGTGCCAGCAGGGACCCGGGACAGGGGGCCCGCAATGAGCAGTTCTTC | CASRDPGQGARNEQFF | TRBV2 | few | TRBD1 | 16 | TRBJ2-1
TGTGCCAGCAGCCAAGGAGTGTCGGGCTACGAGCAGTACTTC | CASSQGVSGYEQYF | TRBV3-1 | many | . | 14 | TRBJ2-7
TGTGCCAGCAGGTACGGTTCTGAAGCTTTCTTT | CASRYGSEAFF | TRBV12-3/TRBV12-4 | . | . | 11 | TRBJ1-1
TGTGCCAGCAGTCCCTCGGGGTACACCGGGGAGCTGTTTTTT | CASSPSGYTGELFF | TRBV6-5 | many | . | 14 | TRBJ2-2
TGCAGCGTTGAGTATGGGGGATCCGAGGCTGGAAACACCATATATTTT | CSVEYGGSEAGNTIYF | TRBV29-1 | . | . | 16 | TRBJ1-3
TGTGCCAGCAGCTTAGTTGGGGTCCTAGCGGGGTTCTCCTACAATGAGCAGTTCTTC | CASSLVGVLAGFSYNEQFF | TRBV11-2 | . | TRBD2 | 19 | TRBJ2-1
TGTGCCAGCTCACCTAGCGGGAAAATCTACAATGAGCAGTTCTTC | CASSPSGKIYNEQFF | TRBV18 | . | TRBD2 | 15 | TRBJ2-1
TGTGCCAGCAGCTTGGCGGAACCAGATACGCAGTATTTT | CASSLAEPDTQYF | TRBV7-6 | . | . | 13 | TRBJ2-3
TGTGCCAGCAGTACGGAGGGCCGTTTTTCCTACAATGAGCAGTTCTTC | CASSTEGRFSYNEQFF | TRBV6-2/TRBV6-3 | few | . | 16 | TRBJ2-1
TGCAGCGTTAGGCGGGAGGGCGGCGAGCTGTTTTTT | CSVRREGGELFF | TRBV29-1 | few | TRBD2 | 12 | TRBJ2-2